Described below is a single T cell receptor beta chain sequence and its context. The source of the sample is a study of T cells in Graves' hyperthyroidism and ophthalmopathy. TCR beta CDR3 sequences were amplified from RNA transcripts. HTBI primers drove first-round RT-PCR of the TCR CDR3. TCRdb redid the calling of the multiplex PCR reads with MiXCR, one entry per CDR3 protein. Here the sample spans approximately 510,000 distinct CDR3 sequences, approximately 49% being singletons. This CDR3 is built from 14 residues. V was cut by 5 bases and J by 8 bases, with 15 bases left in between. From germline, CDR1 is MNHNY and CDR2 SVGAGI (reference sequence).

Sequencing used peripheral blood or thyroid tissue (not recorded which). This TCR was sampled from an adult woman with Graves' disease, either hyperthyroidism or ophthalmopathy (not recorded which). The chain recombines TRBV6-6 with TRBJ1-4; weak D call: TRBD1 (6 bases). Here the CDR3 reads CASSPLGGEEKLFF. The CDR3 DNA reads TGTGCCAGCAGTCCACTAGGGGGGGAAGAAAAACTGTTTTTT.